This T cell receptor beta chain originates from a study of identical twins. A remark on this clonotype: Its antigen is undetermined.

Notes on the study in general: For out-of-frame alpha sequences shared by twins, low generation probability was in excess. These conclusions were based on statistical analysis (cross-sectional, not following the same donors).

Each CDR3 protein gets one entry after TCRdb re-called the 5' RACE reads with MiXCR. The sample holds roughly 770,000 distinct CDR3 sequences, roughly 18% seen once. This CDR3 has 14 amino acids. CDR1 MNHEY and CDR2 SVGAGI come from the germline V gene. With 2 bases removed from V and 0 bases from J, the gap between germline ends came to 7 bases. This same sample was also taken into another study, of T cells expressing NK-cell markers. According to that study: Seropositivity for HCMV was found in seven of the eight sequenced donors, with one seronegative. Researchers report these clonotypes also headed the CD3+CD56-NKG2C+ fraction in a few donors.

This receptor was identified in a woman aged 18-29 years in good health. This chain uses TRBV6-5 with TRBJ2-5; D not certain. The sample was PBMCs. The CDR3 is CASSYHGYQETQYF. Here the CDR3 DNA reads TGTGCCAGCAGTTACCATGGTTACCAAGAGACCCAGTACTTC.